Listed here are 21 T cell receptor beta chains from one sample, sequenced in a study of tumour-infiltrating T cells in Burkitt lymphoma (dated by TCRdb to about 2020). Library prep was done by the immunoSEQ multiplex PCR assay. The immuneACCESS repertoire file appears here via TCRdb, limited to in-frame rearrangements. These files lack a portion of the clones; in checked studies, under half of the deficit traces to unresolved V genes, and the cause of the others is not known. This sample has approximately 46,000 clones in its table, and around 32% of those were observed once. 2.9% of the sample is in the top ten clones. The sequencing sample was made of tumor tissue. These receptors all come from a human donor with Burkitt lymphoma.

This sequence joins TRBV18 and TRBJ2-2; D not certain. V lost 10 bases, J lost 0 bases, and 9 bases lay in between. Germline loops: CDR1 KGHSH, CDR2 LQKENI. This CDR3 comprises 13 residues. The CDR3 reads CATSFANTGELFF. The CDR3 nucleotides read TGTGCCACCTCGTTCGCGAACACCGGGGAGCTGTTTTTT.

The V and J genes are TRBV4-3 and TRBJ1-6; D might be TRBD1 (5 bases). From germline, CDR1 is LGHNA and CDR2 YSLEER. This CDR3 has 15 residues. V lost 0 bases and J 7 bases, leaving 10 bases between the germline ends. The DNA for the CDR3 is TGCGCCAGCAGCCAAGACGGACAAAAGAATTCACCCCTCCACTTT. Its translation: CASSQDGQKNSPLHF.

This clone was seen more than once but under ten times. The chain employs TRBV30 and TRBJ1-2, with D possibly matching TRBD1 (5 bases). The CDR3 has 13 amino acids. Germline V gene lookup returns CDR1 GTSNPN and CDR2 SVGIG (reference sequence). V lost 3 bases and J lost 8, with 16 bases in between. The CDR3 loop is CAWRSVAGQGYTF. Written as DNA, the CDR3 is TGTGCCTGGAGATCGGTGGCAGGGCAGGGCTACACCTTC.

This chain joins TRBV18 and TRBJ1-1; 7 nucleotides align to TRBD1. Trimming cost V 3 bases and J 0 bases; bases outside gene matches: 4. This CDR3 is 15 amino acids long. Germline CDR1 is KGHSH and CDR2 is LQKENI. CDR3 nucleotide sequence: TGTGCCAGCTCACCTGATGGACAGGTGAACACTGAAGCTTTCTTT. Its translation: CASSPDGQVNTEAFF.

The J gene is TRBJ1-1, the V gene TRBV2; 9 bases are shared with TRBD1. This CDR3 is built from 13 residues. Per the germline V gene, CDR1 is SNHLY and CDR2 is FYNNEI. The V segment lost 8 bases and the J segment 1 base; nucleotides outside the gene matches: 2. The CDR3 DNA reads as TGTGCCAGCTCGGGACAGGGGAACACTGAAGCTTTCTTT. Its protein product is CASSGQGNTEAFF.

V usage is TRBV6-5 and J usage is TRBJ2-1; the D gene is possibly TRBD2 (6 bases). The CDR3 is 15 residues long. Trimming cost V 5 bases and J 6 bases, with 17 bases left between them. CDR1 and CDR2 (germline): MNHEY, SVGAGI. Here the CDR3 reads CASSHGGALVNEQFF. DNA of the CDR3: TGTGCCAGCAGTCACGGCGGGGCGTTAGTCAATGAGCAGTTCTTC.

This clone was found a few times. In nucleotides, the CDR3 is TGTGCCAGTAGTAGGCCAAGGGACTCTGGGGCCAACGTCCTGACTTTC. It specifies CASSRPRDSGANVLTF. V gene TRBV19 combines with J gene TRBJ2-6; no clear D. The CDR3 has 16 amino acids. Trimming stripped 4 bases from V and 0 bases from J, with 10 bases between. CDR1 LNHDA and CDR2 SQIVND come from the germline V gene (reference sequence).

The chain joins TRBV7-2 to TRBJ2-7; TRBD1 or TRBD2 may be the D gene (5 bases each). The CDR3 covers 15 residues. The germline CDR1 and CDR2 sequences are SGHTA and FQGNSA. V was pared by 6 bases and J by 4 bases, with 19 bases between. Written as DNA, the CDR3 is TGTGCCAGCAGACAAGGCCGGGACCTAGGGTACGAGCAGTACTTC. Protein sequence: CASRQGRDLGYEQYF.

This rearrangement joins TRBV19 to TRBJ1-1; a weak D match, TRBD1 (6 bases). The CDR3 has 17 residues. The germline CDR1 and CDR2 sequences are LNHDA and SQIVND (reference sequence). V gave up 8 bases and J gave up 4 bases, with 26 bases separating them. The CDR3 DNA reads as TGTGCCAGTCGATCGATTTCGGGGGCCCCGGGGGGCACTGAAGCTTTCTTT. The encoded protein is CASRSISGAPGGTEAFF. Supplemented by reference TRBV19 and TRBJ1-1, the full variable domain reads DGGITQSPKYLFRKEGQNVTLSCEQNLNHDAMYWYRQDPGQGLRLIYYSQIVNDFQKGDIAEGYSVSREKKESFPLTVTSAQKNPTAFYLCASRSISGAPGGTEAFFGQGTRLTVV.

The chain uses TRBV10-3 and TRBJ2-1; D may correspond to TRBD1 or TRBD2 (5 bases each). CDR3 size: 15 residues. CDR1 and CDR2 from the germline V gene are ENHRY and SYGVKD. With 3 bases removed from V and 8 bases from J, the gap between germline ends came to 17 bases. The CDR3 sequence: CAISDWGLMGDEQFF. CDR3 sequence (DNA): TGTGCCATCAGTGATTGGGGCCTAATGGGGGATGAGCAGTTCTTC.

This clone was seen a handful of times. V is TRBV5-6 and J is TRBJ2-1; tentatively, D is TRBD1 or TRBD2 (5 bases each). The CDR3 has 13 residues. CDR1 is SGHDT and CDR2 is YYEEEE in the germline V gene. Trimming pared 2 bases from V and 10 bases from J, leaving 13 bases between. DNA of the CDR3: TGTGCCAGCAGCTTTGGGGCAGGCGGGGAGCAGTTCTTC. Translation: CASSFGAGGEQFF.

This clone was seen only a few times. Different DNA sequences within this sample yield the same CDR3. CDR3 protein: CASSYGNGYTF. DNA of the CDR3: TGTGCCAGCAGTTACGGGAATGGCTACACCTTC. The chain uses TRBV6-5 and TRBJ1-2; no definite D call. V lost 2 bases to trimming and J lost 6 bases, with 4 bases between them. Germline V CDR1 and CDR2: MNHEY, SVGAGI. CDR3 length: 11 residues.

This clone was observed a handful of times. The chain uses TRBV6-6 and TRBJ2-2; tentative D call: TRBD1 (5 bases). CDR1 is MNHNY and CDR2 is SVGAGI in the germline V gene (reference sequence). Trimming cost V 5 bases and J 5 bases, with 15 bases left between them. The CDR3 length is 15 residues. In nucleotides, the CDR3 is TGTGCCAGCAGTCCCCATGGCAGGGCGACCGGGGAGCTGTTTTTT. Encoded protein: CASSPHGRATGELFF.

In its sample, this clone was seen a few times. CDR3 protein: CASSLSGPGDTQYF. CDR3 in DNA: TGTGCCAGCAGCTTATCGGGGCCGGGGGATACGCAGTATTTT. The V gene is TRBV7-2, the J gene TRBJ2-3; tentatively, D is TRBD1 or TRBD2 (5 bases each). Deletions cut 2 bases from V and 6 bases from J, with 12 bases between. The CDR3 spans 14 residues. CDR1 and CDR2 (germline): SGHTA, FQGNSA.

This sequence joins TRBV28 and TRBJ1-6; maybe TRBD1 (5 bases). The germline V and J ends were trimmed by 2 bases and 2 bases, with 13 bases remaining between them. Germline V lookup: CDR1 MDHEN, CDR2 SYDVKM. The CDR3 has 17 amino acids. CDR3 amino acids: CASSLGGRGTYNSPLHF. CDR3 DNA sequence: TGTGCCAGCAGTTTAGGGGGGAGGGGAACCTATAATTCACCCCTCCACTTT.

The CDR3 DNA is TGTGCCAGCACCCCCCGGAGGAGGGCCGTCGCTTTCTTT. It translates to CASTPRRRAVAFF. The rearrangement uses TRBV7-9 and TRBJ1-1; no definite D call. The germline V gene has CDR1 SEHNR and CDR2 FQNEAQ (reference sequence). The CDR3 consists of 13 residues. Trimming took off 7 bases at V and 11 bases at J, with 20 bases between the two ends.

The CDR3 bases are TGCAGTGTGAGGGGTAACACTGAAGCTTTCTTT. It yields the protein CSVRGNTEAFF. The gene calls are TRBV20-1 and TRBJ1-1; TRBD1 might be the D (5 bases). Germline CDR1 and CDR2: DFQATT and SNEGSKA (reference sequence). The V end was cut by 7 bases, the J end by 2 bases, with 8 bases between. CDR3 length: 11 residues.

The chain has TRBV7-9 and TRBJ2-3; the match to TRBD2 covers 9 bases. J lost 4 bases, V lost 3 bases, and 5 bases had no gene match. The CDR3 totals 15 residues. The germline CDR1 and CDR2 sequences are SEHNR and FQNEAQ (reference sequence). In DNA, the CDR3 is TGTGCCAGCAGCTTGCGGGGGGGAGAGGCAGATACGCAGTATTTT. This sequence encodes CASSLRGGEADTQYF. The full variable domain, its missing parts supplied by reference TRBV7-9 and TRBJ2-3, is DTGVSQNPRHKITKRGQNVTFRCDPISEHNRLYWYRQTLGQGPEFLTYFQNEAQLEKSRLLSDRFSAERPKGSFSTLEIQRTEQGDSAMYLCASSLRGGEADTQYFGPGTRLTVL.

This clone was counted only a few times. The CDR3 region is CASSTLSGGANEKLFF. The DNA of the CDR3 is TGTGCCAGCAGCACTCTCTCAGGGGGGGCTAATGAAAAACTGTTTTTT. The V call is TRBV7-6, the J call TRBJ1-4, with 7 positions matching TRBD1. The CDR3 is 16 amino acids. The V gene end was trimmed by 5 bases and the J gene end by 3 bases; junction bases not matched to a gene: 9. Germline-derived CDR1 and CDR2 are SGHVS and FNYEAQ.

This chain uses TRBV5-4 with TRBJ1-1, with D unresolved. Germline lookup yields CDR1 SGHNT and CDR2 YYREEE (reference sequence). The CDR3 contains 13 residues. With 4 bases removed from V and 1 base from J, the gap between germline ends came to 8 bases. The DNA of the CDR3 is TGTGCCAGCAGCCTGGGTTCGAACACTGAAGCTTTCTTT. Translation: CASSLGSNTEAFF.

This chain joins TRBV9 and TRBJ1-1; 8 bases agree with TRBD1. The CDR3 spans 16 residues. Germline V lookup: CDR1 SGDLS, CDR2 YYNGEE. J lost 0 bases, V lost 2 bases, and 6 bases had no gene match. The chain's CDR3 is CASSVTGGAMNTEAFF. In DNA, the CDR3 is TGTGCCAGCAGCGTTACAGGGGGGGCTATGAACACTGAAGCTTTCTTT.